This T cell receptor (beta chain) was observed in a study of blood T cell repertoires in COVID-19. The CDR3 contains 14 residues. Germline assignment: CDR1 SEHNR and CDR2 FQNEAQ (reference sequence). The V segment lost 1 base and the J segment 6 bases; nucleotides outside the gene matches: 3. Data came from immunoSEQ multiplex PCR; TCRdb stores just in-frame clones and leaves some out. The table lists 140,000 to 150,000 clones, around 90% of them singletons, with approximately 2.5% in the top ten. Sample: peripheral blood. V gene TRBV7-9 combines with J gene TRBJ2-1, with 7 bases identical to TRBD2. The receptor was isolated from a human donor with COVID-19, enrolled during active disease. The donor label of this sample is uncertain. The CDR3 region has the DNA TGTGCCAGCAGCTTAGGGTGGGAGGGCAATGAGCAGTTCTTC. Protein: CASSLGWEGNEQFF.